This record covers a single TCR beta chain. Its antigen is unknown. The CDR3 is 14 amino acids. Trimming removed 5 bases from V and 6 bases from J; junction bases left unmatched: 5. Germline CDR1 reads MNHNS; CDR2 reads SASEGT. In TCRdb, the reads were re-called with MiXCR into one record per CDR3 protein. The sample has 700,000 to 950,000 distinct CDR3 sequences; around a third are singletons. This sample is part of a study of T cell repertoires in cytomegalovirus infection. About the study: Shared public TCR beta signatures pointed to both CMV infection and a matching HLA type. Findings and caveats of the study: Cumulative frequency (of public TCR beta family members) identified carriers of CMV plus the relevant HLA. HLA-C-restricted, CMV-specific TCR beta clonotypes were dominant ex vivo.

This clonotype was sampled from a human donor in good health (CMV status not recorded). Some clones in this sample may be carry-over from other donors' samples. The sample here was cultured CD8+ T cells from PBMCs, taken from culture after CMV antigen stimulation. This chain uses TRBV6-1 with TRBJ2-1, with TRBD1 matching 9 bases. The CDR3 sequence: CASSRVTGGNEQFF. CDR3 in DNA: TGTGCCAGCAGTCGGGTGACAGGGGGCAATGAGCAGTTCTTC.